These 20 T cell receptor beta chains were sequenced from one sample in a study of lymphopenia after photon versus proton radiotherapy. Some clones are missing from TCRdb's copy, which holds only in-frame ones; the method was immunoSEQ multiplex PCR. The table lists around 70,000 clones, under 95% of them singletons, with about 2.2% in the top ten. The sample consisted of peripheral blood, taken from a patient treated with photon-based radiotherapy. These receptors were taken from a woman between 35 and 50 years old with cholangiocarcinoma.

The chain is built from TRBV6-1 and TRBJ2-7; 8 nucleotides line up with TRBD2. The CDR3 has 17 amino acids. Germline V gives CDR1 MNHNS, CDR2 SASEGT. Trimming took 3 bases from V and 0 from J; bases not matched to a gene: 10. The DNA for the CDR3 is TGTGCCAGCAGTGACCCCGGCGGGGGGCCAAGCTCCTACGAGCAGTACTTC. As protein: CASSDPGGGPSSYEQYF.

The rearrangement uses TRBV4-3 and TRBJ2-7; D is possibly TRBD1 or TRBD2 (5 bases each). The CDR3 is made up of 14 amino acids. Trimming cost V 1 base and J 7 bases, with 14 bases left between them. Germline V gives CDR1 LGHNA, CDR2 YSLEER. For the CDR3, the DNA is TGCGCCAGCAGCCAAGCTAGGGGCCCGGGAGAGCAGTACTTC. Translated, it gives CASSQARGPGEQYF.

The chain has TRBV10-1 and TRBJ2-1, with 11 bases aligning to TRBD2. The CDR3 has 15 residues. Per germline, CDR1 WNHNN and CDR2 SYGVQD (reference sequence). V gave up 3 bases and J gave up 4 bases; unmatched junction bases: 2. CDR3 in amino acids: CASSEGTSGYNEQFF. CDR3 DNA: TGCGCCAGCAGTGAAGGGACTAGCGGTTACAATGAGCAGTTCTTC.

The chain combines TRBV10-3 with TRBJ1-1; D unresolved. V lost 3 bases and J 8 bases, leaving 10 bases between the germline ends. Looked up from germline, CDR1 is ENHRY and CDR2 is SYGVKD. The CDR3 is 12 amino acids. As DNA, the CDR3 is TGTGCCATCAGTGATGACGGATTAGAAGCTTTCTTT. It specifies CAISDDGLEAFF.

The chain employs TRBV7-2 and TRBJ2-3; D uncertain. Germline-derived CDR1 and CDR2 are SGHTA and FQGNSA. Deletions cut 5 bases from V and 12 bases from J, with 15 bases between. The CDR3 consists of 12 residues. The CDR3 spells CASSPTARFQYF. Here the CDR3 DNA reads TGTGCCAGCAGCCCGACCGCCAGATTCCAGTATTTT.

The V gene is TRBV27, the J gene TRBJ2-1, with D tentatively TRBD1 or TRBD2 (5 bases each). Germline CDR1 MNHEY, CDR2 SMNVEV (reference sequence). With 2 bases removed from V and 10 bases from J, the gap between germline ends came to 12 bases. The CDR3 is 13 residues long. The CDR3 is CASSLGGPREQFF. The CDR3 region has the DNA TGTGCCAGCAGTTTAGGGGGACCACGAGAGCAGTTCTTC.

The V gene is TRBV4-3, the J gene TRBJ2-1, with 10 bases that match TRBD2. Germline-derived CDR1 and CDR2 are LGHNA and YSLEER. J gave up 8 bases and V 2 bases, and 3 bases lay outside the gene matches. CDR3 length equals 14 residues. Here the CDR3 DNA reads TGCGCCAGCAGCCAACTAGCGGGAGTCCATGAGCAGTTCTTC. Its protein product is CASSQLAGVHEQFF.

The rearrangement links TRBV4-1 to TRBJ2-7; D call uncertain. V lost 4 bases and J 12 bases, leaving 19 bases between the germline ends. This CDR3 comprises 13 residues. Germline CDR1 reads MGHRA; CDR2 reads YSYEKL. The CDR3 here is CASSPPGSDVRYF. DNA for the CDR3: TGCGCCAGCAGCCCCCCTGGGTCCGATGTGCGGTACTTC.

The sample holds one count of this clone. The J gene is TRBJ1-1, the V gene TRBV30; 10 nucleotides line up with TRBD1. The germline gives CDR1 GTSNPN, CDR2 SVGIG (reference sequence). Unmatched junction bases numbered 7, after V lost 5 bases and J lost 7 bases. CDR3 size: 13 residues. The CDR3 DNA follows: TGTGCCTGGTTCGGGACAGGGGTCGGTGAAGCTTTCTTT. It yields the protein CAWFGTGVGEAFF.

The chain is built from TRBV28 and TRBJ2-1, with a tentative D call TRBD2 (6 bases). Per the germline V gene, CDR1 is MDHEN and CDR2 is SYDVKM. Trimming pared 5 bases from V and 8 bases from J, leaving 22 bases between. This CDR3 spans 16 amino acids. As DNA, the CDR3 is TGTGCCAGCAGTCCTGTGGGACTCAGGCGTCAGGATGAGCAGTTCTTC. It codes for CASSPVGLRRQDEQFF.

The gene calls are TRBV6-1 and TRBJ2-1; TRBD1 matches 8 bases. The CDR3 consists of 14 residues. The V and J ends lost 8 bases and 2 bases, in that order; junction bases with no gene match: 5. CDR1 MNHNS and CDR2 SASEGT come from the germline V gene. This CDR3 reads CASPTGDAYNEQFF. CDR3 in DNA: TGTGCCAGCCCGACAGGGGACGCCTACAATGAGCAGTTCTTC.

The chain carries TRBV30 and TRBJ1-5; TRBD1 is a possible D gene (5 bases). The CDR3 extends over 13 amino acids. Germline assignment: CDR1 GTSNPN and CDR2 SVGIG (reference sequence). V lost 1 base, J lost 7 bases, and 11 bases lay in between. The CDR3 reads CAWSGQGPQPQHF. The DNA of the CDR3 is TGTGCCTGGAGTGGGCAGGGACCCCAGCCCCAGCATTTT.

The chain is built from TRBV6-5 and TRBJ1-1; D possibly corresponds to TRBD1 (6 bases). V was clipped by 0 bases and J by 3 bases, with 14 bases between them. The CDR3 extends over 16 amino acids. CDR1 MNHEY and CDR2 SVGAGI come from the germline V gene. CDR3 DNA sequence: TGTGCCAGCAGTTACTCGGGGGGCCGGTGGGACACTGAAGCTTTCTTT. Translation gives CASSYSGGRWDTEAFF.

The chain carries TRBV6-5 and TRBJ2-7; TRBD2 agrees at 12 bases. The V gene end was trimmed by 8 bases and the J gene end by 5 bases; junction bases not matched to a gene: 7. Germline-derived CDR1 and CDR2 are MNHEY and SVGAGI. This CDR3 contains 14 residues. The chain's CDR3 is CASSRTSGMHEQYF. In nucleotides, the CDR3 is TGTGCCAGCTCTAGGACTAGCGGGATGCACGAGCAGTACTTC.

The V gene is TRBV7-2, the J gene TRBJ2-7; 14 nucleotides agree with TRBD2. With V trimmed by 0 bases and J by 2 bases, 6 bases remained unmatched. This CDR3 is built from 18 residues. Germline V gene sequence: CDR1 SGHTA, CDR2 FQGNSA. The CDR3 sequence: CASSLALPGLAGAYEQYF. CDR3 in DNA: TGTGCCAGCAGCTTAGCGCTCCCGGGACTAGCGGGAGCCTACGAGCAGTACTTC.

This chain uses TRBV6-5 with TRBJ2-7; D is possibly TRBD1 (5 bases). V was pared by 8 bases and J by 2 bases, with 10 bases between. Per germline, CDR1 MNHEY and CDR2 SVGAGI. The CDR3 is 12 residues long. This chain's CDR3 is CASGVGPYEQYF. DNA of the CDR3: TGTGCCAGCGGGGTGGGGCCCTACGAGCAGTACTTC.

CDR3: CASSEGGLAGGNEQFF. In DNA, the CDR3 is TGCGCCAGCAGTGAGGGAGGACTAGCGGGAGGTAATGAGCAGTTCTTC. The rearrangement uses TRBV10-1 and TRBJ2-1; 14 bases match TRBD2. J lost 7 bases, V lost 2 bases, and 4 bases had no gene match. The CDR3 spans 16 residues. The germline gives CDR1 WNHNN, CDR2 SYGVQD (reference sequence).

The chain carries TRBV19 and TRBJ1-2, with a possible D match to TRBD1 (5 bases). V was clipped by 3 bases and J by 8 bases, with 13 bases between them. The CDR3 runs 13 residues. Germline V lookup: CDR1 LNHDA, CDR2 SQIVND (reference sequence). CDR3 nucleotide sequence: TGTGCCAGTAGTATTGGGCAGGGACCGGGCTACACCTTC. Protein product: CASSIGQGPGYTF.

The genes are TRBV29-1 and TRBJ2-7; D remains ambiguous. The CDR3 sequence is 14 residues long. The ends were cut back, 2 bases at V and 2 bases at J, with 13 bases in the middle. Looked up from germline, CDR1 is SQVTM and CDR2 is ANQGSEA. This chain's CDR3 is CSVESARIPYEQYF. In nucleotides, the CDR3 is TGCAGCGTTGAATCAGCGCGAATTCCCTACGAGCAGTACTTC.

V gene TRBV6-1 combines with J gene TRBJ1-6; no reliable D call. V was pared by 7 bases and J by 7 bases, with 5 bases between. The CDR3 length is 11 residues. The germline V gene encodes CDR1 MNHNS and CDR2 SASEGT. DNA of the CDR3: TGTGCCAGCATGGGGAATTCACCCCTCCACTTT. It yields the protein CASMGNSPLHF.